What follows is one TCR beta chain and its context. Per the germline V gene, CDR1 is MNHEY and CDR2 is SVGAGI. After removal of 5 bases from V and 3 bases from J, the junction contained 8 bases not matched to a gene. This CDR3 has 15 amino acids. This specimen comes from a study of blood T cell repertoires in COVID-19. Profiling relied on immunoSEQ multiplex PCR, and the TCRdb table lists in-frame clones only, not all of them. The repertoire holds approximately 94,000 clones, with 75% to 85% as singletons. The chain recombines TRBV6-5 with TRBJ2-7; TRBD1 agrees at 9 bases. Sequenced input: peripheral blood. This clonotype originated in a man in his sixties with acute or convalescent COVID-19. The CDR3 loop reads CASSKTRDRDYEQYF. For the CDR3, the DNA is TGTGCCAGCAGTAAGACCCGGGACAGGGACTACGAGCAGTACTTC.